A selection of T cell receptor beta chains follows, all from one sample in a study of cytomegalovirus exposure and HLA in healthy donors. Some clones are missing from TCRdb's copy, which holds only in-frame ones; the method was immunoSEQ multiplex PCR. This sample's table reports some 70,000 clones. The sample comprised PBMCs. All receptors derive from a man aged 40-50 years in good health and CMV-seronegative. Both conserved end residues are part of each CDR3. Fields, in order: J gene, D gene, CDR3 length, V gene, CDR3 protein, CDR3 DNA. A D gene is named only where the DNA matches it firmly.

j_call: TRBJ2-7
d_call: TRBD1
cdr3_length: 15
v_call: TRBV5-6
cdr3_aa: CASSLKGTGLYEQYF
cdr3_nt: TGTGCCAGCAGCTTGAAGGGGACAGGCCTCTACGAGCAGTACTTC

j_call: TRBJ2-7
d_call: TRBD1
cdr3_length: 17
v_call: TRBV4-1
cdr3_aa: CASSQEILGQGSSEQYF
cdr3_nt: TGCGCCAGCAGCCAAGAGATTCTAGGACAGGGGTCGAGTGAGCAGTACTTC

j_call: TRBJ1-5
d_call: NA
cdr3_length: 13
v_call: TRBV5-6
cdr3_aa: CASSPPEGQPQHF
cdr3_nt: TGTGCCAGCAGCCCCCCGGAGGGTCAGCCCCAGCATTTT

j_call: TRBJ1-6
d_call: TRBD1
cdr3_length: 15
v_call: TRBV30
cdr3_aa: CAWSVGDRGRSPLHF
cdr3_nt: TGTGCCTGGAGTGTGGGGGACAGGGGGCGATCACCCCTCCACTTT

j_call: TRBJ2-5
d_call: NA
cdr3_length: 14
v_call: TRBV9
cdr3_aa: CASSVAQGQETQYF
cdr3_nt: TGTGCCAGCAGCGTAGCCCAGGGCCAAGAGACCCAGTACTTC

j_call: TRBJ1-1
d_call: TRBD1
cdr3_length: 15
v_call: TRBV4-1
cdr3_aa: CASSQTGGTNTEAFF
cdr3_nt: TGCGCCAGCAGCCAAACAGGGGGCACGAACACTGAAGCTTTCTTT

j_call: TRBJ1-5
d_call: NA
cdr3_length: 14
v_call: TRBV10-2
cdr3_aa: CASRDRYSNQPQHF
cdr3_nt: TGCGCCAGCCGAGACAGATATAGCAATCAGCCCCAGCATTTT

j_call: TRBJ2-7
d_call: TRBD2
cdr3_length: 16
v_call: TRBV11-2
cdr3_aa: CASSLELAGGFYEQYF
cdr3_nt: TGTGCCAGCAGCTTAGAATTAGCGGGGGGATTTTACGAGCAGTACTTC

j_call: TRBJ2-7
d_call: NA
cdr3_length: 13
v_call: TRBV6-5
cdr3_aa: CASSYGLLREQYF
cdr3_nt: TGTGCCAGCAGTTACGGACTGCTTCGGGAGCAGTACTTC

j_call: TRBJ1-3
d_call: TRBD1
cdr3_length: 13
v_call: TRBV29-1
cdr3_aa: CSVTGTASNTIYF
cdr3_nt: TGCAGCGTTACCGGGACAGCAAGTAACACCATATATTTT

j_call: TRBJ2-3
d_call: NA
cdr3_length: 14
v_call: TRBV6-5
cdr3_aa: CASSVKLSTDTQYF
cdr3_nt: TGTGCCAGCAGTGTTAAACTCAGCACAGATACGCAGTATTTT

j_call: TRBJ1-4
d_call: NA
cdr3_length: 12
v_call: TRBV7-9
cdr3_aa: CASSPPGEKLFF
cdr3_nt: TGTGCCAGCAGCCCTCCCGGTGAAAAACTGTTTTTT

j_call: TRBJ2-7
d_call: TRBD2
cdr3_length: 18
v_call: TRBV5-8
cdr3_aa: CASSLYGTSGGYSYEQYF
cdr3_nt: TGTGCCAGCAGCTTGTACGGGACTAGCGGGGGGTACTCCTACGAGCAGTACTTC

j_call: TRBJ2-7
d_call: NA
cdr3_length: 14
v_call: TRBV7-7
cdr3_aa: CASSLASGSGEQYF
cdr3_nt: TGTGCTAGCAGCTTAGCGAGCGGGTCGGGCGAGCAGTACTTC

j_call: TRBJ2-2
d_call: TRBD1
cdr3_length: 14
v_call: TRBV6-5
cdr3_aa: CASRGTGDTGELFF
cdr3_nt: TGTGCCAGCAGAGGGACAGGGGACACCGGGGAGCTGTTTTTT

j_call: TRBJ2-1
d_call: NA
cdr3_length: 15
v_call: TRBV5-1
cdr3_aa: CASSLPQVLYNEQFF
cdr3_nt: TGCGCCAGCAGCTTGCCACAGGTATTGTACAATGAGCAGTTCTTC

j_call: TRBJ2-5
d_call: NA
cdr3_length: 15
v_call: TRBV6-1
cdr3_aa: CASSEGAGNQETQYF
cdr3_nt: TGTGCCAGCAGTGAAGGTGCAGGGAACCAAGAGACCCAGTACTTC

j_call: TRBJ1-5
d_call: TRBD1
cdr3_length: 17
v_call: TRBV19
cdr3_aa: CASSITRQGVRNQPQHF
cdr3_nt: TGTGCCAGTAGTATTACTCGACAGGGGGTACGCAATCAGCCCCAGCATTTT

j_call: TRBJ2-1
d_call: TRBD2
cdr3_length: 17
v_call: TRBV7-3
cdr3_aa: CASSLNTGTSAVHEQFF
cdr3_nt: TGTGCCAGCAGCTTAAATACCGGGACTAGCGCCGTGCATGAGCAGTTCTTC

j_call: TRBJ2-5
d_call: TRBD1
cdr3_length: 15
v_call: TRBV6-5
cdr3_aa: CASSLLGTVQETQYF
cdr3_nt: TGTGCCAGCAGCCTCCTGGGGACAGTGCAAGAGACCCAGTACTTC

j_call: TRBJ1-2
d_call: NA
cdr3_length: 12
v_call: TRBV2
cdr3_aa: CATSPTTYGYTF
cdr3_nt: TGTGCCACCTCTCCGACAACCTATGGCTACACCTTC

j_call: TRBJ1-6
d_call: NA
cdr3_length: 12
v_call: TRBV28
cdr3_aa: CASSFQGSPLHF
cdr3_nt: TGTGCCAGCAGCTTCCAGGGGTCACCCCTCCACTTT

j_call: TRBJ2-5
d_call: TRBD1
cdr3_length: 14
v_call: TRBV11-2
cdr3_aa: CASSPIQGQETQYF
cdr3_nt: TGTGCCAGCAGTCCAATACAGGGGCAAGAGACCCAGTACTTC

j_call: TRBJ1-2
d_call: NA
cdr3_length: 15
v_call: TRBV4-2
cdr3_aa: CASSQAGGGSYGYTF
cdr3_nt: TGTGCCAGCAGCCAAGCCGGAGGAGGGAGCTATGGCTACACCTTC

j_call: TRBJ1-1
d_call: NA
cdr3_length: 13
v_call: TRBV7-2
cdr3_aa: CASTTRGGSEAFF
cdr3_nt: TGTGCCAGCACAACCCGGGGGGGTTCTGAAGCTTTCTTT

j_call: TRBJ2-7
d_call: TRBD1
cdr3_length: 16
v_call: TRBV4-1
cdr3_aa: CASSQDSTGGLYEQYF
cdr3_nt: TGCGCCAGCAGCCAAGATTCAACAGGGGGCCTCTACGAGCAGTACTTC

j_call: TRBJ2-1
d_call: NA
cdr3_length: 11
v_call: TRBV2
cdr3_aa: CASRLSNEQFF
cdr3_nt: TGTGCCAGCAGGCTGAGTAATGAGCAGTTCTTC

j_call: TRBJ1-1
d_call: TRBD1
cdr3_length: 14
v_call: TRBV7-8
cdr3_aa: CASSEGQGNTEAFF
cdr3_nt: TGTGCCAGCAGCGAGGGACAGGGGAACACTGAAGCTTTCTTT

j_call: TRBJ2-5
d_call: TRBD1
cdr3_length: 15
v_call: TRBV2
cdr3_aa: CASSGAGGFFETQYF
cdr3_nt: TGTGCCAGCAGTGGTGCAGGGGGTTTCTTTGAGACCCAGTACTTC

j_call: TRBJ2-1
d_call: NA
cdr3_length: 13
v_call: TRBV5-1
cdr3_aa: CASSLDLFNEQFF
cdr3_nt: TGCGCCAGCAGCTTGGATCTTTTTAATGAGCAGTTCTTC

j_call: TRBJ1-3
d_call: NA
cdr3_length: 16
v_call: TRBV13
cdr3_aa: CASSFLGATSGNTIYF
cdr3_nt: TGTGCCAGCAGCTTTCTCGGAGCGACCTCTGGAAACACCATATATTTT

j_call: TRBJ2-3
d_call: NA
cdr3_length: 12
v_call: TRBV5-4
cdr3_aa: CASSGRGDTQYF
cdr3_nt: TGTGCCAGCAGCGGCCGCGGGGATACGCAGTATTTT

j_call: TRBJ2-7
d_call: TRBD1
cdr3_length: 13
v_call: TRBV29-1
cdr3_aa: CSVERDRGGEQYF
cdr3_nt: TGCAGCGTTGAGAGGGACAGGGGTGGGGAGCAGTACTTC

j_call: TRBJ2-2
d_call: NA
cdr3_length: 12
v_call: TRBV19
cdr3_aa: CEARGRHGELFF
cdr3_nt: TGTGAGGCTCGGGGGAGACACGGGGAGCTGTTTTTT

j_call: TRBJ1-5
d_call: NA
cdr3_length: 16
v_call: TRBV19
cdr3_aa: CASSIGRAVSNQPQHF
cdr3_nt: TGTGCCAGTAGTATAGGCAGGGCAGTCAGCAATCAGCCCCAGCATTTT

j_call: TRBJ1-6
d_call: TRBD1
cdr3_length: 14
v_call: TRBV7-9
cdr3_aa: CASSSGQGIAPLHF
cdr3_nt: TGTGCCAGCAGCTCAGGACAGGGAATAGCACCCCTCCACTTT

j_call: TRBJ2-7
d_call: NA
cdr3_length: 14
v_call: TRBV29-1
cdr3_aa: CSVMKQGSSYEQYF
cdr3_nt: TGCAGCGTTATGAAGCAGGGTTCTTCCTACGAGCAGTACTTC

j_call: TRBJ2-7
d_call: TRBD1
cdr3_length: 15
v_call: TRBV18
cdr3_aa: CASSRSGTVSYEQYF
cdr3_nt: TGTGCCAGCTCGCGTTCCGGGACAGTCTCCTACGAGCAGTACTTC

j_call: TRBJ1-1
d_call: NA
cdr3_length: 14
v_call: TRBV5-5
cdr3_aa: CAARLEGMNTEAFF
cdr3_nt: TGTGCCGCTCGCCTTGAGGGCATGAACACTGAAGCTTTCTTT

j_call: TRBJ2-7
d_call: NA
cdr3_length: 14
v_call: TRBV5-1
cdr3_aa: CASSEGGASGEQYF
cdr3_nt: TGCGCCAGCAGCGAGGGGGGGGCCAGCGGAGAGCAGTACTTC

j_call: TRBJ2-1
d_call: TRBD2
cdr3_length: 16
v_call: TRBV4-1
cdr3_aa: CASSHRGGASANEQFF
cdr3_nt: TGCGCCAGCAGCCATCGCGGGGGGGCCAGTGCGAATGAGCAGTTCTTC

j_call: TRBJ1-1
d_call: NA
cdr3_length: 18
v_call: TRBV5-1
cdr3_aa: CASSLSQADGGFPTEAFF
cdr3_nt: TGCGCCAGCAGCTTGAGTCAGGCTGACGGGGGGTTTCCGACTGAAGCTTTCTTT

j_call: TRBJ2-7
d_call: NA
cdr3_length: 12
v_call: TRBV5-6
cdr3_aa: CASSLEPYEQYF
cdr3_nt: TGTGCCAGCAGCTTGGAGCCCTACGAGCAGTACTTC

j_call: TRBJ1-6
d_call: NA
cdr3_length: 16
v_call: TRBV28
cdr3_aa: CASSLHTTGTNSPLHF
cdr3_nt: TGTGCCAGCAGTTTACATACAACAGGGACCAATTCACCCCTCCACTTT

j_call: TRBJ1-6
d_call: TRBD1
cdr3_length: 16
v_call: TRBV7-9
cdr3_aa: CASSLGGDRPSSPLHF
cdr3_nt: TGTGCCAGCAGCTTAGGAGGGGACAGGCCCAGTTCACCCCTCCACTTT

j_call: TRBJ2-7
d_call: TRBD1
cdr3_length: 15
v_call: TRBV7-9
cdr3_aa: CASSPKDRGLYEQYF
cdr3_nt: TGTGCCAGCAGCCCTAAGGACAGGGGGCTCTACGAGCAGTACTTC

j_call: TRBJ2-7
d_call: NA
cdr3_length: 13
v_call: TRBV4-1
cdr3_aa: CASSLSQGYEQYF
cdr3_nt: TGCGCCAGCAGCCTTTCACAGGGCTACGAGCAGTACTTC